This is a list of T cell receptor beta chains from one sample in a study of T cell responses to AZD1222 COVID-19 vaccine. The repertoire was sequenced with immunoSEQ multiplex PCR; TCRdb's copy has only in-frame clones and lacks some. This sample has 140,000 to 150,000 clones, with over 80% found just once. The sequences come from peripheral blood, collected 28 days after the second AZD1222 dose. These receptors all stem from an adult who received the AZD1222 COVID-19 vaccine. Both conserved end residues are part of each CDR3. The D gene is left open where the match is weak. Size values are once, few and many counts, or a class for expanded clones, and some rows have none.

j_gene,d_gene,abundance,v_gene,len,CDR3nt,CDR3aa
TRBJ2-1,TRBD2,.,TRBV24-1,16,TGTGCCACCAGAGATGCGCGGGGGAGCTCCTACAATGAGCAGTTCTTC,CATRDARGSSYNEQFF
TRBJ2-3,TRBD1,.,TRBV24-1,14,TGTGCCACCAGTGATACCGACAGGGCGGATACGCAGTATTTT,CATSDTDRADTQYF
TRBJ1-2,.,.,TRBV3-1/TRBV3-2,14,TGTGCCAGCAGCCAAGGGGCAGGGCCCTATGGCTACACCTTC,CASSQGAGPYGYTF
TRBJ2-1,TRBD1,.,TRBV28,16,TGTGCCAGCAGTTCCCCTTCCTGGCAGGGGGCCTATGAGCAGTTCTTC,CASSSPSWQGAYEQFF
TRBJ1-5,.,few,TRBV29-1,14,TGCAGCGCATCAGGGGTAAATAGCAATCAGCCCCAGCATTTT,CSASGVNSNQPQHF
TRBJ2-3,TRBD2,.,TRBV7-2,16,TGTGCCAGCAGTCCGACTAGCGGGAGGGCCTGGGATACGCAGTATTTT,CASSPTSGRAWDTQYF
TRBJ1-2,.,.,TRBV28,13,TGTGCCAGCAGGATCACGGCTTTTACTGGCTACACCTTC,CASRITAFTGYTF
TRBJ2-1,.,.,TRBV9,16,TGTGCCAGCAGCGCCTTCCACAGATCGGGCTACAATGAGCAGTTCTTC,CASSAFHRSGYNEQFF
TRBJ2-3,TRBD2,few,TRBV7-2,14,TGTGCCAGCAGCTTAGGACTAGCGGGAGATACGCAGTATTTT,CASSLGLAGDTQYF
TRBJ1-5,.,few,TRBV15,16,TGTGCCACCAGCAGTTCCTCGACCCCCCTAAGGCAGCCCCAGCATTTT,CATSSSSTPLRQPQHF
TRBJ2-1,TRBD2,.,TRBV5-1,14,TGCGCCAGCAGCTTGCTTACTAGCGACAATGAGCAGTTCTTC,CASSLLTSDNEQFF
TRBJ1-1,.,.,TRBV2,14,TGTGCCAGCAATTCGGGACGGCTAGGGACTGAAGCTTTCTTT,CASNSGRLGTEAFF
TRBJ2-7,.,.,TRBV9,15,TGTGCCAGCAGCGTAGATTTAGGGGAGGCCTACGAGCAGTACTTC,CASSVDLGEAYEQYF
TRBJ1-1,.,once,TRBV7-2,15,TGTGCCAGCAGCTTAAACGGAGGCAGGGGCACTGAAGCTTTCTTT,CASSLNGGRGTEAFF
TRBJ2-7,TRBD2,.,TRBV29-1,13,TGCAGCGTTGCTCCTAGCGGGAGGCGCGAGCAGTACTTC,CSVAPSGRREQYF
TRBJ1-2,TRBD1,.,TRBV27,14,TGTGCCAGCAGTAGGGACAGAGGAAACTATGGCTACACCTTC,CASSRDRGNYGYTF
TRBJ1-5,.,.,TRBV28,13,TGTGCCAGCAGTTCCAGGGTTATTATGCCCCAGCATTTT,CASSSRVIMPQHF
TRBJ2-1,.,.,TRBV25-1,16,TGTGCCAGCAGTGCTCGAGGATATGCGGAGGGCAATGAGCAGTTCTTC,CASSARGYAEGNEQFF
TRBJ1-2,.,.,TRBV9,13,TGTGCCAGCAGCGTAGTTCGGGGGGCAGGCTACACCTTC,CASSVVRGAGYTF
TRBJ1-1,TRBD1,.,TRBV29-1,13,TGCAGCGTGAAAAACAGGGGGGGGACTGAAGCTTTCTTT,CSVKNRGGTEAFF
TRBJ1-1,.,once,TRBV6-2/TRBV6-3,15,TGTGCCAGCAGTTCTCAGATAGGAGACAACACTGAAGCTTTCTTT,CASSSQIGDNTEAFF
TRBJ1-5,.,.,TRBV24-1,14,TGTGCCACCAGCTTATACAGGGAGGATCAGCCCCAGCATTTT,CATSLYREDQPQHF
TRBJ2-4,.,.,TRBV6-6,14,TGTGCCAGCAGTCCTGACAGGGAGGTTAACATTCAGTACTTC,CASSPDREVNIQYF
TRBJ2-1,.,once,TRBV29-1,15,TGCAGCGTTGAGTTATTAAGGGAATCCTACAATGAGCAGTTCTTC,CSVELLRESYNEQFF
TRBJ2-7,.,.,TRBV19,14,TGTGCCAGTAGTCTAGCCGGGACACAACAAGAGCAGTACTTC,CASSLAGTQQEQYF
TRBJ2-5,TRBD1,.,TRBV5-1,15,TGCGCCAGCAGCTCACCGGGACAGGGATCGGAGACCCAGTACTTC,CASSSPGQGSETQYF
TRBJ1-5,.,.,TRBV15,14,TGTGCCACCAGCAGGGGGGGCTTCGATCAGCCCCAGCATTTT,CATSRGGFDQPQHF
TRBJ2-5,TRBD2,.,TRBV7-6,17,TGTGCCAGCAGCTTAGAAGCCCCTAGCGGGAGGGCCGAGACCCAGTACTTC,CASSLEAPSGRAETQYF
TRBJ1-3,.,.,TRBV19,14,TGTGCCAGTATGTCTTACCACTCTGGAAACACCATATATTTT,CASMSYHSGNTIYF
TRBJ2-1,TRBD1,.,TRBV11-1,16,TGTGCCAGCAGCTCAACAGGGACAGGGGTCTACAATGAGCAGTTCTTC,CASSSTGTGVYNEQFF
TRBJ1-4,TRBD1,.,TRBV14,19,TGTGCCAGCAGCCAAGATCGATGGACAGGGTGGACGGTAAATGAAAAACTGTTTTTT,CASSQDRWTGWTVNEKLFF
TRBJ1-2,.,.,TRBV30,14,TGTGCCTGGAGTCTAACGGACCGGCGAGGCGGCTACACCTTC,CAWSLTDRRGGYTF
TRBJ2-7,.,.,TRBV5-1,15,TGCGCCAGCAGCTTGGTAGCAGGGGACCCCTACGAGCAGTACTTC,CASSLVAGDPYEQYF
TRBJ1-1,.,.,TRBV19,15,TGTGCCAGTAATGGGATTCGATTTGAGGGGGCTGAAGCTTTCTTT,CASNGIRFEGAEAFF
TRBJ2-3,.,once,TRBV5-4,16,TGTGCCAGCAGCCCCATTAGCGGAACCGCGACAGATACGCAGTATTTT,CASSPISGTATDTQYF
TRBJ2-7,.,.,TRBV9,17,TGTGCCAGCAGCGTAGGTAATGACTACCGTAGCTCCTACGAGCAGTACTTC,CASSVGNDYRSSYEQYF
TRBJ2-2,.,.,TRBV11-2,13,TGTGCCAGCAGCCTGGCGAACACCGGGGAGCTGTTTTTT,CASSLANTGELFF
TRBJ2-1,TRBD2,.,TRBV13,17,TGTGCCAGCAGCTTAAGCTTAGCGGGAGGTTTTGTTGATGAGCAGTTCTTC,CASSLSLAGGFVDEQFF
TRBJ1-4,TRBD1,.,TRBV27,14,TGTGCCAGCAGTTTTAAGCAGGGGGAAGAAAAACTGTTTTTT,CASSFKQGEEKLFF
TRBJ2-3,.,.,TRBV3-1/TRBV3-2,18,TGTGCCAGCAGCCCGCAACCCACCTTGGCGGCCACCACAGATACGCAGTATTTT,CASSPQPTLAATTDTQYF
TRBJ1-3,.,.,TRBV25-1,15,TGTGCCAGCACTGCTGACAGGTCCTCTGGAAACACCATATATTTT,CASTADRSSGNTIYF
TRBJ2-3,TRBD1,.,TRBV7-2,16,TGTGCCAGCAGCCTATGGACAGGGGTTAGGTCAGATACGCAGTATTTT,CASSLWTGVRSDTQYF
TRBJ2-3,.,once,TRBV7-9,12,TGTGCCAGCAGCTTCAGGGCAGATACGCAGTATTTT,CASSFRADTQYF
TRBJ1-3,.,.,TRBV5-5,17,TGTGCCAGCAGCCCCTTGAGCGGACACCGCTCTGGAAACACCATATATTTT,CASSPLSGHRSGNTIYF
TRBJ1-1,.,.,TRBV6-5,12,TGTGCCAGCAGTTACCGGCAGGGAGAAGCTTTCTTT,CASSYRQGEAFF
TRBJ1-6,.,.,TRBV25-1,15,TGTGCCAGCAGTGAAGGTGACAGGTCCTATTCACCCCTCCACTTT,CASSEGDRSYSPLHF
TRBJ1-1,.,.,TRBV2,15,TGTGCCAGCAGTGCCTTGAGACAGGTATACACTGAAGCTTTCTTT,CASSALRQVYTEAFF
TRBJ1-4,.,.,TRBV29-1,13,TGCAGCGTTGGAGACAGCTATAATGAAAAACTGTTTTTT,CSVGDSYNEKLFF
TRBJ2-3,.,.,TRBV9,16,TGTGCCAGCAGCGTGGGACTTTCCCCGGGCACAGATACGCAGTATTTT,CASSVGLSPGTDTQYF
TRBJ1-6,.,once,TRBV6-1,16,TGTGCCAGCAGTGTTAGGGCGACTATTTATAATTCACCCCTCCACTTT,CASSVRATIYNSPLHF